This TCR beta chain was recorded in a study of blood T cell repertoires in COVID-19. Study background: There were acute and convalescent COVID-19 samples, and they came from the United States, Italy and Spain. The analysed material was cDNA or gDNA that came from T cells, B-cell-depleted T cells, or PBMCs.

Under the authors' procedure: Reference gene primer amplification gave nucleated cell count estimates. The repertoire was sequenced with immunoSEQ multiplex PCR; TCRdb's copy has only in-frame clones and lacks some. V, J and clone size are taken as reported in that table, and D and trimming were inferred from the DNA itself. This sample yields roughly 100,000 clones, of which over 75% are seen a single time; under 4.5% belongs to the top ten. The CDR3 contains 16 residues. Germline V lookup: CDR1 SGDLS, CDR2 YYNGEE. V lost 4 bases to trimming and J lost 0 bases; unmatched junction nucleotides: 10. The chain links TRBV9 to TRBJ2-7; 7 bases are shared with TRBD2. The receptor's source is a man in his forties or fifties with acute or convalescent COVID-19. Sequenced sample: peripheral blood. The CDR3, as DNA: TGTGCCAGCAGCCACCCGGGGGGTACCGACTCCTACGAGCAGTACTTC. The encoded protein is CASSHPGGTDSYEQYF.